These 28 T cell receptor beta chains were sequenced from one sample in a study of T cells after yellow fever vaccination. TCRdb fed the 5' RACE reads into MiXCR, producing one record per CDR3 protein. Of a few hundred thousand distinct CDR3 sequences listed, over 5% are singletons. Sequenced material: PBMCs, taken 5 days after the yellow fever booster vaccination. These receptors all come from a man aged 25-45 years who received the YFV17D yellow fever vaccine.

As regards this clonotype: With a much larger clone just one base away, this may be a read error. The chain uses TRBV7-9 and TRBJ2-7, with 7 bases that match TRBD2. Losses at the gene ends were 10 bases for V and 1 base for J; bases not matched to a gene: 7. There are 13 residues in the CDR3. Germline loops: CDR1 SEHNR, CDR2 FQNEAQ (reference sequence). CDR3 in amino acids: CAMRGSESYEQYF. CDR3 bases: TGTGCCATGCGGGGGAGCGAATCCTACGAGCAGTACTTC.

The CDR3 DNA follows: TGTGCCAGCAGCGTAGACCAGTGGGGCTACAATGAGCAGTTCTTC. It yields the protein CASSVDQWGYNEQFF. This chain joins TRBV9 and TRBJ2-1; D remains unclear. The V end lost 0 bases, the J end lost 3 bases, and 10 bases lay between the germline ends. This CDR3 has 15 residues. Germline loops: CDR1 SGDLS, CDR2 YYNGEE.

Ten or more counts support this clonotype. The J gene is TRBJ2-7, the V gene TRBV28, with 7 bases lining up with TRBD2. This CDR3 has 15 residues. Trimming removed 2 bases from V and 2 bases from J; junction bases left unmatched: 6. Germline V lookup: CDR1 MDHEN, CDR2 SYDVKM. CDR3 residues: CASSLVAGAPYEQYF. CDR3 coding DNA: TGTGCCAGCAGTTTAGTGGCGGGAGCCCCCTACGAGCAGTACTTC.

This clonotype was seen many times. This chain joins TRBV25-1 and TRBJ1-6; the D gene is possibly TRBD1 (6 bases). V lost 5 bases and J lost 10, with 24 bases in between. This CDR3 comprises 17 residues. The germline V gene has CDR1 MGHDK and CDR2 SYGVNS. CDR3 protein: CASSPPNPDSKRSPLHF. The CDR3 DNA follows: TGTGCCAGCAGTCCTCCCAATCCGGACAGTAAGCGCTCACCCCTCCACTTT.

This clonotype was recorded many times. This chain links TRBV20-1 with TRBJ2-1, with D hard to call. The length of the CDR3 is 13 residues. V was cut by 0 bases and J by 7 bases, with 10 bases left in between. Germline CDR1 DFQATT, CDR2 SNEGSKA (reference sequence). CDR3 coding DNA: TGCAGTGCTAGAGATTTCGGGCTAAATGAGCAGTTCTTC. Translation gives CSARDFGLNEQFF.

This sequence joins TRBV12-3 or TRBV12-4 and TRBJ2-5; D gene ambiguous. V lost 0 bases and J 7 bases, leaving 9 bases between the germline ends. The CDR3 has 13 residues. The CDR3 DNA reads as TGTGCCAGCAGTTTAGCTACCCCAGGGACCCAGTACTTC. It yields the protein CASSLATPGTQYF.

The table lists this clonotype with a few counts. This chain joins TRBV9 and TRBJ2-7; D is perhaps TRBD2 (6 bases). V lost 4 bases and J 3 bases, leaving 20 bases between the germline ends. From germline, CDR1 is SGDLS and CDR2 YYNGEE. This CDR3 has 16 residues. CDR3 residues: CASSPHGYRGGYEQYF. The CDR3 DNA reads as TGTGCCAGCAGCCCGCACGGCTATAGGGGAGGCTACGAGCAGTACTTC.

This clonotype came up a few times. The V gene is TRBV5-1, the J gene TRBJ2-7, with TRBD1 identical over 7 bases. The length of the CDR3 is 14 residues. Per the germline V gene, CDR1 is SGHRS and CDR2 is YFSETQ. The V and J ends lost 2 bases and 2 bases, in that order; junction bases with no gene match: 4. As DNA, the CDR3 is TGCGCCAGCAGCTTCGACAGGGCAACCTACGAGCAGTACTTC. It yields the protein CASSFDRATYEQYF.

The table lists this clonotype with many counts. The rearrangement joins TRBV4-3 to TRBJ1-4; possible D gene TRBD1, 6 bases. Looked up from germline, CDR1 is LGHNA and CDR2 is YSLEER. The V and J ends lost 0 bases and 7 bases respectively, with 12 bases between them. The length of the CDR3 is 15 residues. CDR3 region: CASSQDMAGAEKLFF. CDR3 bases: TGCGCCAGCAGCCAAGATATGGCAGGGGCTGAAAAACTGTTTTTT.

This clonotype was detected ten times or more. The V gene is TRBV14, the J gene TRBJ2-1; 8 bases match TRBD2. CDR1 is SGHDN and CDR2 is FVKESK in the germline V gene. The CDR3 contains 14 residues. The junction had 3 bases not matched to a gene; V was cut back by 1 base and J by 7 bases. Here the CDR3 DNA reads TGTGCCAGCAGCCAAGTCCTAGCGGGTAATGAGCAGTTCTTC. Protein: CASSQVLAGNEQFF.

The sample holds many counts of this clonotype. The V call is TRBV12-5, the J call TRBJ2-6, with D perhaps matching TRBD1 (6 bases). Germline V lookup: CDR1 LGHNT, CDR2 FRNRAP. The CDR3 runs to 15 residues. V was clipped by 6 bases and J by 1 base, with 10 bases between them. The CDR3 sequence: CASGFGQSGANVLTF. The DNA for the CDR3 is TGTGCTAGTGGATTCGGACAGTCTGGGGCCAACGTCCTGACTTTC. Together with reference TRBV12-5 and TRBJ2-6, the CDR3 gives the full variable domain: DARVTQTPRHKVTEMGQEVTMRCQPILGHNTVFWYRQTMMQGLELLAYFRNRAPLDDSGMPKDRFSAEMPDATLATLKIQPSEPRDSAVYFCASGFGQSGANVLTFGAGSRLTVL.

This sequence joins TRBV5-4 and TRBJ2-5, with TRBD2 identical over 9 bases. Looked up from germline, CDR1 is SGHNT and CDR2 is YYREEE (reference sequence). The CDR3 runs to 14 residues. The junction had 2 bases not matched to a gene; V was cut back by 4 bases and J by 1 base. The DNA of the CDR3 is TGTGCCAGCAGCATTAGCGGGGGCCAAGAGACCCAGTACTTC. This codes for CASSISGGQETQYF.

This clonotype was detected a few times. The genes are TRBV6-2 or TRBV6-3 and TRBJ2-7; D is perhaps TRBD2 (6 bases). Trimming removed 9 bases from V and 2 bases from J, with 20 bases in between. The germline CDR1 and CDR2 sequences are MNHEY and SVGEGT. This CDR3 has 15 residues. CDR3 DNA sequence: TGTGCCAGAGACTCCCAGGGAGGTCACACCTACGAGCAGTACTTC. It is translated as CARDSQGGHTYEQYF.

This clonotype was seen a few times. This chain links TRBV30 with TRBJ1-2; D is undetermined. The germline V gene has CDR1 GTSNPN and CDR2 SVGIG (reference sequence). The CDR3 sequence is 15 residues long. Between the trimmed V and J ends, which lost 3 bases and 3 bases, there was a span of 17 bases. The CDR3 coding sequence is TGTGCCTGGAGCCCGGGGAGGACGATCTACTATGGCTACACCTTC. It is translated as CAWSPGRTIYYGYTF.

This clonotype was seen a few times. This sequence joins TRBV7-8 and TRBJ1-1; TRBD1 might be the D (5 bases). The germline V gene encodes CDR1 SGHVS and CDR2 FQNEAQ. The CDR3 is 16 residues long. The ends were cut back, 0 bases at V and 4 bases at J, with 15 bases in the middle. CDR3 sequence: CASSLAPGTGLTEAFF. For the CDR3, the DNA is TGTGCCAGCAGCTTAGCTCCCGGGACGGGACTCACTGAAGCTTTCTTT. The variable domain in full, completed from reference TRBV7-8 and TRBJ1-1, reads GAGVSQSPRYKVAKRGQDVALRCDPISGHVSLFWYQQALGQGPEFLTYFQNEAQLDKSGLPSDRFFAERPEGSVSTLKIQRTQQEDSAVYLCASSLAPGTGLTEAFFGQGTRLTVV.

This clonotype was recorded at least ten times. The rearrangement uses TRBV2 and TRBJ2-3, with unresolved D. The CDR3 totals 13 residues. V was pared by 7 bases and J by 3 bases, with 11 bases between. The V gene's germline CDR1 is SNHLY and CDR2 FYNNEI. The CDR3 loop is CASNGRQTDTQYF. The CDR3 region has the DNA TGTGCCAGCAATGGGCGGCAGACAGATACGCAGTATTTT.

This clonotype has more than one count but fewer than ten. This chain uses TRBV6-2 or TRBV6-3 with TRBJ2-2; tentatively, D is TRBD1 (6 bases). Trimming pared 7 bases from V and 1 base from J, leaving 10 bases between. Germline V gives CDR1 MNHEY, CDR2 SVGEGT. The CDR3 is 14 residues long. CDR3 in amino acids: CASTTQGNTGELFF. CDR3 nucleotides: TGTGCCAGCACCACACAGGGGAACACCGGGGAGCTGTTTTTT.

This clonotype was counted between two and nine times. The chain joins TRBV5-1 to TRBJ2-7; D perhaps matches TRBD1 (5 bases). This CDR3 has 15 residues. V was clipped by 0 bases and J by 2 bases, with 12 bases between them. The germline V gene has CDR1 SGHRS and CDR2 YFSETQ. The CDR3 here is CASSLGRQGAYEQYF. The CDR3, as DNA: TGCGCCAGCAGCTTGGGGAGACAAGGGGCCTACGAGCAGTACTTC.

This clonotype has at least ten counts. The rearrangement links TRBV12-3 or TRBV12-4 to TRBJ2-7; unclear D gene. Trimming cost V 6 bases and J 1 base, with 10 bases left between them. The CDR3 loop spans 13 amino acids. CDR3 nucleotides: TGTGCCAGCAGAACGACGGCATCCTACGAGCAGTACTTC. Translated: CASRTTASYEQYF.

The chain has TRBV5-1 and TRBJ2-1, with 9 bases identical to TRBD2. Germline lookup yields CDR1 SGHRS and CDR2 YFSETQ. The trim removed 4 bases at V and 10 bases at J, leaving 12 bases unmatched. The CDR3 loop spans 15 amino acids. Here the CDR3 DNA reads TGCGCCAGCAGCCAAATAGCGGGAGAGGGTGGAGAGCAGTTCTTC. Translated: CASSQIAGEGGEQFF.

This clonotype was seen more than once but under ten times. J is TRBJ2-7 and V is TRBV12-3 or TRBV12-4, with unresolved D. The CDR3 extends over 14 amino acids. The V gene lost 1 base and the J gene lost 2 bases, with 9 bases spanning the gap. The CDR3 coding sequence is TGTGCCAGCAGTTTAGGGCTAAAAGCCTACGAGCAGTACTTC. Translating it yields CASSLGLKAYEQYF.

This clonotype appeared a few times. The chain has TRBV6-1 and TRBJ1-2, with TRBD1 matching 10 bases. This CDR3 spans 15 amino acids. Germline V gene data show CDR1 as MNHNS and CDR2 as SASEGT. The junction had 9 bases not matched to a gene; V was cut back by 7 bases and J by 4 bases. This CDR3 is CASTEETGGIYGYTF. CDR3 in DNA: TGTGCCAGCACAGAAGAGACAGGGGGCATCTATGGCTACACCTTC.

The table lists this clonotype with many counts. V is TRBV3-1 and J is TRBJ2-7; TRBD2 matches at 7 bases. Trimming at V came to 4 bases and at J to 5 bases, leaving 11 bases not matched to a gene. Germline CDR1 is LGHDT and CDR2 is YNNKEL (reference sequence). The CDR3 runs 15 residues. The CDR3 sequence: CASSPISGIPDEQYF. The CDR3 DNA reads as TGTGCCAGCAGCCCTATAAGCGGGATTCCGGACGAGCAGTACTTC.

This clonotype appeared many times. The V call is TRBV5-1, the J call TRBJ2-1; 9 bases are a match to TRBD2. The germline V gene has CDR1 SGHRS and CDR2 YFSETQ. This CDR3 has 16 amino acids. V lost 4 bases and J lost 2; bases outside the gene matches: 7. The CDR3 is CASSLHGTSPYNEQFF. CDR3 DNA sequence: TGCGCCAGCAGCCTGCACGGGACTAGCCCCTACAATGAGCAGTTCTTC. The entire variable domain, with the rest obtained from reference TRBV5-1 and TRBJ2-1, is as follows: KAGVTQTPRYLIKTRGQQVTLSCSPISGHRSVSWYQQTPGQGLQFLFEYFSETQRNKGNFPGRFSGRQFSNSRSEMNVSTLELGDSALYLCASSLHGTSPYNEQFFGPGTRLTVL.

The CDR3 here is CASRLRDTQYF. CDR3 nucleotides: TGTGCCAGCCGCCTCAGAGATACGCAGTATTTT. This chain connects TRBV27 to TRBJ2-3; D call uncertain. Germline values: CDR1 MNHEY, CDR2 SMNVEV (reference sequence). V shed 8 bases and J shed 5 bases, with 8 bases lying between them. The CDR3 has 11 amino acids.

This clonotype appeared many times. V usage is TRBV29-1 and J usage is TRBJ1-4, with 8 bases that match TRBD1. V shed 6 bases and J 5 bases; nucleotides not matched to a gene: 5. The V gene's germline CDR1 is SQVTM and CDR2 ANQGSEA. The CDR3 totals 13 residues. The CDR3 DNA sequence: TGCAGCGTCCAGGACAGGGCCAATGAAAAACTGTTTTTT. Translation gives CSVQDRANEKLFF. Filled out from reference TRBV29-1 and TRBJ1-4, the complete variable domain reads SAVISQKPSRDICQRGTSLTIQCQVDSQVTMMFWYRQQPGQSLTLIATANQGSEATYESGFVIDKFPISRPNLTFSTLTVSNMSPEDSSIYLCSVQDRANEKLFFGSGTQLSVL.

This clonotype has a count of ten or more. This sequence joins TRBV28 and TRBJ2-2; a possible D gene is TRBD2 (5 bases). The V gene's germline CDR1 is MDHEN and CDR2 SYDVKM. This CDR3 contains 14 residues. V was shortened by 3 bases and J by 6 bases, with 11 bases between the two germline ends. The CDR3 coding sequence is TGTGCCAGCAGTTTGGTGGAGGCAGCCGGGGAGCTGTTTTTT. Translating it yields CASSLVEAAGELFF.

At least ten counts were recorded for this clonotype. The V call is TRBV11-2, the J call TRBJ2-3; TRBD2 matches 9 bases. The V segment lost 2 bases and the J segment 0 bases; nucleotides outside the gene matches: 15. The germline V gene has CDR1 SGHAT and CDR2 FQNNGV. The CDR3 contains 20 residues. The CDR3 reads CASSLPVAGEQVDSTDTQYF. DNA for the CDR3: TGTGCCAGCAGCTTACCCGTAGCGGGAGAACAGGTCGATAGCACAGATACGCAGTATTTT. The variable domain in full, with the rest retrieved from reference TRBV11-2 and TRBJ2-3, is EAGVAQSPRYKIIEKRQSVAFWCNPISGHATLYWYQQILGQGPKLLIQFQNNGVVDDSQLPKDRFSAERLKGVDSTLKIQPAKLEDSAVYLCASSLPVAGEQVDSTDTQYFGPGTRLTVL.